This T cell receptor beta chain was sequenced in a study of PD-L1 blockade in urothelial cancer. The time point: pretreatment peripheral blood. Locally advanced or metastatic urothelial carcinoma was present in patients. Broader study findings: Sub-median blood TCR clonality before treatment predicted longer survival.

Points on this clone: Its antigen is currently unknown.

Data came from immunoSEQ multiplex PCR; TCRdb stores just in-frame clones and leaves some out. The sample contains 30,000 to 40,000 clones, roughly 80% of which appear only once. Trimming removed 3 bases at V and 4 bases at J, with 16 bases between. Germline CDR1 reads GTSNPN; CDR2 reads SVGIG (reference sequence). The CDR3 totals 15 residues. The receptor's source is an elderly man with urothelial cancer. The sequenced sample was PBMCs, obtained around atezolizumab (anti-PD-L1) treatment. The chain combines TRBV30 with TRBJ2-1; the D gene is possibly TRBD2 (6 bases). CDR3 bases: TGTGCCTGGAGCCTCGGGGAGGTAGATTACAATGAGCAGTTCTTC. Residues: CAWSLGEVDYNEQFF. Full variable domain (outside the CDR3, taken from reference TRBV30 and TRBJ2-1): SQTIHQWPATLVQPVGSPLSLECTVEGTSNPNLYWYRQAAGRGLQLLFYSVGIGQISSEVPQNLSASRPQDRQFILSSKKLLLSDSGFYLCAWSLGEVDYNEQFFGPGTRLTVL.